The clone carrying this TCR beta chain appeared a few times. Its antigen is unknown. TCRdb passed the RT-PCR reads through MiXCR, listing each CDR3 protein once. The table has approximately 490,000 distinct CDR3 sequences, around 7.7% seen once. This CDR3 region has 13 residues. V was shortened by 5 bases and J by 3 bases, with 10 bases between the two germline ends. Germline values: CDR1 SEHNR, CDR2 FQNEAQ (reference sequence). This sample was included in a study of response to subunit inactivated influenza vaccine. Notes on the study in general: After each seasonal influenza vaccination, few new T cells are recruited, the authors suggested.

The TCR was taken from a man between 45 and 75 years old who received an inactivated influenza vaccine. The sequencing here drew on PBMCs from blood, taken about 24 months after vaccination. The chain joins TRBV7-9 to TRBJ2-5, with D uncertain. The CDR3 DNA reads TGTGCCAGCAGCGCCGACTCGAAAGAGACCCAGTACTTC. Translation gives CASSADSKETQYF.